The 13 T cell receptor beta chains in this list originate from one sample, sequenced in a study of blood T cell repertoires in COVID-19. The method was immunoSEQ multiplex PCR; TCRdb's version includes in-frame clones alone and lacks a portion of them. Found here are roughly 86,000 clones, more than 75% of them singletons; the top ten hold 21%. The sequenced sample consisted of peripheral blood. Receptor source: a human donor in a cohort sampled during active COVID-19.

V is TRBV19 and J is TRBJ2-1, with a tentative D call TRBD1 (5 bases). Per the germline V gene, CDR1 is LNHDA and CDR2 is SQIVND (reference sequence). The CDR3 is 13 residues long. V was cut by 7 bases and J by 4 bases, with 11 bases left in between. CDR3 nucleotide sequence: TGTGCCAGTAAGGACACCACTTACAATGAGCAGTTCTTC. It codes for CASKDTTYNEQFF.

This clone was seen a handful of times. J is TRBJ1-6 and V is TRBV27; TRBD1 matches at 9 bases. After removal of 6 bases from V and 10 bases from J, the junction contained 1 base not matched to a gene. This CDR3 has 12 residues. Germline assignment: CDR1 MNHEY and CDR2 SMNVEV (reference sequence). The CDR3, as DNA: TGTGCCAGCAGGACAGGGGGGTCACCCCTCCACTTT. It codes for CASRTGGSPLHF.

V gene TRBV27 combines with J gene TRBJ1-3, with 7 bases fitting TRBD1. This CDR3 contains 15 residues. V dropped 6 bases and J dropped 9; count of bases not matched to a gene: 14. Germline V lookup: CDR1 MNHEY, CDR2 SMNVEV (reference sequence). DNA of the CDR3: TGTGCCAGCAGCAAAGGGTCCCGGGACAGCGGCACCATATATTTT. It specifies CASSKGSRDSGTIYF.

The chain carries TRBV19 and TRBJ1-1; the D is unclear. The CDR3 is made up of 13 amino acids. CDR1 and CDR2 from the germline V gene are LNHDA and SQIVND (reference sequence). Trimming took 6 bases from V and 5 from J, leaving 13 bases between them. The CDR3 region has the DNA TGTGCCAGTAGAGGCACCGGGTTAACTGAAGCTTTCTTT. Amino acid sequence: CASRGTGLTEAFF.

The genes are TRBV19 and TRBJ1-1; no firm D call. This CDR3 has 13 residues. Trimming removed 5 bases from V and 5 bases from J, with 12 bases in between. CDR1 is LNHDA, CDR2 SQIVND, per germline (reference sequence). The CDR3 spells CASSQAWRTEAFF. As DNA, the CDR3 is TGTGCCAGTAGTCAGGCATGGAGGACTGAAGCTTTCTTT.

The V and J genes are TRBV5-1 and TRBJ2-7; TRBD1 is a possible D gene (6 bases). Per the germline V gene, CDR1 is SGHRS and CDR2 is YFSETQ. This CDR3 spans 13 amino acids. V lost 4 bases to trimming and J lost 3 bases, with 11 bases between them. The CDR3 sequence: CASSPRTDYEQYF. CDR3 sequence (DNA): TGCGCCAGCAGCCCGCGGACAGACTACGAGCAGTACTTC.

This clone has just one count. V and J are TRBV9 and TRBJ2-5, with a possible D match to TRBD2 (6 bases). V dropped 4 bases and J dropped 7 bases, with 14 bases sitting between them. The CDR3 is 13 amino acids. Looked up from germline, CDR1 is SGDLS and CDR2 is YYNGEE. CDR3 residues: CASSPGTSGTQYF. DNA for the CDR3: TGTGCCAGCAGCCCCGGGACTTCGGGGACCCAGTACTTC.

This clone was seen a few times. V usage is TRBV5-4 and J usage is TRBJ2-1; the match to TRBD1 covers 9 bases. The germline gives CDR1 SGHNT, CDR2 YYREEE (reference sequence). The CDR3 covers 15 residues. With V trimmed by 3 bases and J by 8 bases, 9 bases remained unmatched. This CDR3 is CASSSGGQGHHEQFF. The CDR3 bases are TGTGCCAGCAGCTCAGGCGGACAGGGGCACCATGAGCAGTTCTTC.

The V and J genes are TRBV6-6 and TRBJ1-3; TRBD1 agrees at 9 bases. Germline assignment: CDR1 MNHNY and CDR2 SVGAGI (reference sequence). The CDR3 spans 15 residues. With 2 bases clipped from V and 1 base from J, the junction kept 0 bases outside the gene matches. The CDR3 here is CASSYGQGSGNTIYF. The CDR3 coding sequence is TGTGCCAGCAGTTACGGACAGGGGTCTGGAAACACCATATATTTT.

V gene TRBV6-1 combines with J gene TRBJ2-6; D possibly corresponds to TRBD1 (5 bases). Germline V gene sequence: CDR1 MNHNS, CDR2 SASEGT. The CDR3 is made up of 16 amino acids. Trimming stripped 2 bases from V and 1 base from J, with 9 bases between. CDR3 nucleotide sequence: TGTGCCAGCAGTGAACTGGGGCTATCTGGGGCCAACGTCCTGACTTTC. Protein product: CASSELGLSGANVLTF.

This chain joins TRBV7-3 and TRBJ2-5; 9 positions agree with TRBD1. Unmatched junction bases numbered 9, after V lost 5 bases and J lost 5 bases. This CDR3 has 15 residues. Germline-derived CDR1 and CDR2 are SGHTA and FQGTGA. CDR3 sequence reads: CASSPGQGITETQYF. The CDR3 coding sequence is TGTGCCAGCAGCCCGGGACAGGGCATAACGGAGACCCAGTACTTC.

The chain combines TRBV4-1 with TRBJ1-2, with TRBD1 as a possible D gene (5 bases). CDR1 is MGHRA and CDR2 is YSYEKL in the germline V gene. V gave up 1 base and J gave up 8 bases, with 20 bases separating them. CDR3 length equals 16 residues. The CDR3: CASSQGQGPLSLGYTF. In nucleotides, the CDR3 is TGCGCCAGCAGCCAAGGGCAGGGCCCCTTGAGTTTGGGCTACACCTTC.

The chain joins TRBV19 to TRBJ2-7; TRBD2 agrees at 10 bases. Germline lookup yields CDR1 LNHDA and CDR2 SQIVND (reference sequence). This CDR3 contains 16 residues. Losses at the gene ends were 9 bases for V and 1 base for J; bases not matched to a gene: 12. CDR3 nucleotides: TGTGCCAGCCGGAGGAGCGGGGGGGCTGATTCCTACGAGCAGTACTTC. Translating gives CASRRSGGADSYEQYF. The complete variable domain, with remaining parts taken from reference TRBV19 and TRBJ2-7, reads DGGITQSPKYLFRKEGQNVTLSCEQNLNHDAMYWYRQDPGQGLRLIYYSQIVNDFQKGDIAEGYSVSREKKESFPLTVTSAQKNPTAFYLCASRRSGGADSYEQYFGPGTRLTVT.